The clone carrying this T cell receptor beta chain was recorded at least ten times. This entry belongs to a study of blood T cells in healthy people across ages. Trimming removed 4 bases from V and 5 bases from J, with 16 bases in between. The germline V gene encodes CDR1 MDHEN and CDR2 SYDVKM. There are 15 residues in the CDR3. Alongside a J-beta primer mix, a sample-barcoded 5' primer served in a second PCR lasting 7 to 11 cycles. A template-switch adaptor with 12 random nucleotides tagged each cDNA molecule. TCRdb re-called the 5' RACE reads through MiXCR, storing one row per CDR3 protein. The table lists about 670,000 distinct CDR3 sequences, around 41% of them singletons. Total RNA amounts of at least 5 micrograms were extracted per sample.

The sequence was obtained from a man aged 80 or over in good health. The chain links TRBV28 to TRBJ2-3; D is ambiguous. The sample was blood. The CDR3 loop is CASSSPKSAGDTQYF. The CDR3 bases are TGTGCCAGCAGTTCCCCGAAAAGCGCTGGAGATACGCAGTATTTT.